The 17 T cell receptor beta chains presented below share a single source sample, sequenced in a study of CD8 T cell repertoires and HIV-1 epitope variants. TCRdb keeps only in-frame clones here, not all; method: immunoSEQ multiplex PCR. The profile shows over 5,000 clones, about 70% of them singletons. Antigens for these TCRs are unknown. The material sequenced was cultured CD8+ T cells derived from PBMCs. The receptors shown here come from a male donor with HIV.

This clone was recorded once. V and J are TRBV7-9 and TRBJ2-7, with TRBD1 matching 8 bases. CDR3 length equals 15 residues. In germline, CDR1 is SEHNR, CDR2 FQNEAQ (reference sequence). V dropped 5 bases and J dropped 6; count of bases not matched to a gene: 12. The CDR3 coding sequence is TGTGCCAGCAGCCCAGGACAGGGAATGAGGAGCGAGCAGTACTTC. Amino acid sequence: CASSPGQGMRSEQYF.

The V and J genes are TRBV28 and TRBJ2-7; the D call may be TRBD1 or TRBD2 (5 bases each). The V gene lost 4 bases and the J gene lost 3 bases, with 16 bases spanning the gap. The CDR3 spans 15 residues. Germline V gene data show CDR1 as MDHEN and CDR2 as SYDVKM. This chain's CDR3 is CASSSIGDQGYEQYF. In DNA form, the CDR3 reads TGTGCCAGCAGTTCTATTGGGGACCAAGGCTACGAGCAGTACTTC.

J is TRBJ1-2 and V is TRBV6-5, with D hard to call. CDR1 is MNHEY, CDR2 SVGAGI, per germline. The CDR3 totals 13 residues. Deletions cut 4 bases from V and 6 bases from J, with 12 bases between. The chain's CDR3 is CASSLHDRDGYTF. The CDR3 coding sequence is TGTGCCAGCAGTTTACACGATCGGGATGGCTACACCTTC.

V gene TRBV4-3 combines with J gene TRBJ1-2, with 9 bases that match TRBD1. This CDR3 is 15 amino acids long. The V and J ends lost 4 bases and 2 bases, in that order; junction bases with no gene match: 5. Germline CDR1 reads LGHNA; CDR2 reads YSLEER. The CDR3 bases are TGCGCCAGCAGCCCGTCGGACAGGGGCAACTATGGCTACACCTTC. It encodes CASSPSDRGNYGYTF.

The chain has TRBV28 and TRBJ2-7, with 9 bases that match TRBD2. The length of the CDR3 is 14 residues. Per germline, CDR1 MDHEN and CDR2 SYDVKM. V was clipped by 1 base and J by 4 bases; unmatched bases: 2. The CDR3 spells CASSLLGLAYEQYF. The CDR3 nucleotides read TGTGCCAGCAGTTTATTGGGACTAGCATACGAGCAGTACTTC.

The chain carries TRBV6-1 and TRBJ2-2; D remains ambiguous. The CDR3 runs 15 residues. Germline lookup yields CDR1 MNHNS and CDR2 SASEGT. Trimming cost V 8 bases and J 7 bases, with 20 bases left between them. The CDR3 nucleotides read TGTGCCAGCGACGCCGGTAGCTGGGTGGGCGGGGAGCTGTTTTTT. It translates to CASDAGSWVGGELFF.

The chain couples TRBV7-8 to TRBJ2-5; 8 bases line up with TRBD2. The DNA end is more similar to TRBJ2-7, so the J call may be wrong. The CDR3 covers 14 residues. CDR1 is SGHVS and CDR2 is FQNEAQ in the germline V gene. The CDR3 coding sequence is TGTGCCAGCAGCCCCGGGACTAGAGCCTACGAGCAGTACTTC. Translating it yields CASSPGTRAYEQYF.

V is TRBV25-1 and J is TRBJ1-1; no clear D. The V gene lost 2 bases and the J gene lost 7 bases, with 5 bases spanning the gap. Looked up from germline, CDR1 is MGHDK and CDR2 is SYGVNS. This CDR3 spans 11 amino acids. This CDR3 reads CASSERVEAFF. The DNA of the CDR3 is TGTGCCAGCAGTGAACGTGTTGAAGCTTTCTTT. The variable domain in full, with the rest retrieved from reference TRBV25-1 and TRBJ1-1, is EADIYQTPRYLVIGTGKKITLECSQTMGHDKMYWYQQDPGMELHLIHYSYGVNSTEKGDLSSESTVSRIRTEHFPLTLESARPSHTSQYLCASSERVEAFFGQGTRLTVV.

CDR3 DNA sequence: TGTGCCAGTCTTCGACAGGGGAGAAGGAACGAGCAGTACTTC. Encoded protein: CASLRQGRRNEQYF. V is TRBV16 and J is TRBJ2-7; 8 nucleotides align to TRBD1. V dropped 9 bases and J dropped 5; count of bases not matched to a gene: 12. CDR3 size: 14 residues. The germline V gene has CDR1 KGHSY and CDR2 FQNENV. The variable domain in full, completed from reference TRBV16 and TRBJ2-7, reads GEEVAQTPKHLVRGEGQKAKLYCAPIKGHSYVFWYQQVLKNEFKFLISFQNENVFDETGMPKERFSAKCLPNSPCSLEIQATKLEDSAVYFCASLRQGRRNEQYFGPGTRLTVT.

The rearrangement uses TRBV7-9 and TRBJ2-5; perhaps TRBD1 as D (5 bases). Looked up from germline, CDR1 is SEHNR and CDR2 is FQNEAQ (reference sequence). The CDR3 totals 15 residues. Trimming cost V 3 bases and J 1 base, with 12 bases left between them. CDR3 nucleotides: TGTGCCAGCAGCTTGCCCGACAGTACCCAAGAGACCCAGTACTTC. It yields the protein CASSLPDSTQETQYF.

This sequence joins TRBV10-2 and TRBJ2-2; 10 nucleotides align to TRBD2. CDR3 length: 15 amino acids. With 7 bases clipped from V and 4 bases from J, the junction kept 6 bases outside the gene matches. Germline CDR1 reads WSHSY; CDR2 reads SAAADI. Here the CDR3 reads CASMTAGGATGELFF. The CDR3 DNA is TGCGCCAGCATGACAGCGGGAGGGGCCACCGGGGAGCTGTTTTTT.

The V call is TRBV7-6, the J call TRBJ2-4; D ambiguous. Germline CDR1 and CDR2: SGHVS and FNYEAQ. Trimming pared 3 bases from V and 8 bases from J, leaving 17 bases between. This CDR3 region has 15 residues. This CDR3 reads CASSLSDSTKDIQYF. The CDR3 nucleotides read TGTGCCAGCAGCTTGAGTGACTCAACAAAAGACATTCAGTACTTC. Full variable domain (remainder filled in from reference TRBV7-6 and TRBJ2-4): GAGVSQSPRYKVTKRGQDVALRCDPISGHVSLYWYRQALGQGPEFLTYFNYEAQQDKSGLPNDRFSAERPEGSISTLTIQRTEQRDSAMYRCASSLSDSTKDIQYFGAGTRLSVL.

The V and J genes are TRBV18 and TRBJ2-5, with 8 nucleotides matching TRBD2. Germline lookup yields CDR1 KGHSH and CDR2 LQKENI. Trimming at V came to 5 bases and at J to 10 bases, leaving 6 bases not matched to a gene. This CDR3 has 12 residues. The CDR3 is CASSTDGRDQYF. Written as DNA, the CDR3 is TGTGCCAGCTCAACGGACGGGAGGGACCAGTACTTC.

This chain links TRBV7-3 with TRBJ2-5, with 10 bases aligning to TRBD1. The CDR3 is 14 amino acids. J gave up 4 bases and V 5 bases, and 4 bases lay outside the gene matches. CDR1 SGHTA and CDR2 FQGTGA come from the germline V gene. Here the CDR3 reads CASSPGQGLETQYF. In DNA, the CDR3 is TGTGCCAGCAGCCCGGGACAGGGGTTAGAGACCCAGTACTTC.

This clone was counted once. The CDR3 sequence: CASSPSNRGHIYGYTF. Here the CDR3 DNA reads TGCGCCAGCAGCCCTTCAAACAGGGGGCATATCTATGGCTACACCTTC. J is TRBJ1-2 and V is TRBV5-1; 9 bases match TRBD1. V trimming: 4 bases; J trimming: 4 bases; junction bases outside the gene matches: 11. The germline V gene encodes CDR1 SGHRS and CDR2 YFSETQ. The CDR3 totals 16 residues.

The V gene is TRBV2, the J gene TRBJ2-1, with D possibly matching TRBD1 (5 bases). Per the germline V gene, CDR1 is SNHLY and CDR2 is FYNNEI. V lost 1 base to trimming and J lost 6 bases, with 10 bases between them. CDR3 length equals 14 residues. The CDR3 sequence is CASSEGAGPNEQFF. The CDR3 coding sequence is TGTGCCAGCAGTGAAGGGGCAGGGCCCAATGAGCAGTTCTTC.

The chain is built from TRBV19 and TRBJ2-1, with 10 nucleotides matching TRBD1. The V gene end was trimmed by 3 bases and the J gene end by 13 bases; junction bases not matched to a gene: 9. Per the germline V gene, CDR1 is LNHDA and CDR2 is SQIVND (reference sequence). This CDR3 comprises 14 residues. Written as DNA, the CDR3 is TGTGCCAGTAGTATTCAGGGACAGGGGATTGGTCAGTTCTTC. This gives the protein CASSIQGQGIGQFF. The complete variable domain, with remaining parts taken from reference TRBV19 and TRBJ2-1, reads DGGITQSPKYLFRKEGQNVTLSCEQNLNHDAMYWYRQDPGQGLRLIYYSQIVNDFQKGDIAEGYSVSREKKESFPLTVTSAQKNPTAFYLCASSIQGQGIGQFFGPGTRLTVL.